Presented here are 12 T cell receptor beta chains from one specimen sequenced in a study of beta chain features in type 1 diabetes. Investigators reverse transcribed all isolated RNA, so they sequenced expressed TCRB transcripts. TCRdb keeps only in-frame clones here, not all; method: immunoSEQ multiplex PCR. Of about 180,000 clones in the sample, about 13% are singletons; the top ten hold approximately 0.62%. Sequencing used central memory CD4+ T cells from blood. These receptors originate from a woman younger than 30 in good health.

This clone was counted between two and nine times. The CDR3 loop reads CASSEMTSGVNEQFF. The CDR3 DNA is TGTGCCAGCAGTGAAATGACTAGCGGAGTCAATGAGCAGTTCTTC. The chain joins TRBV6-1 to TRBJ2-1; 9 bases match TRBD2. Germline trimming cut 2 bases from V and 6 bases from J; bases unmatched to any gene: 5. CDR3 length: 15 residues. CDR1 MNHNS and CDR2 SASEGT come from the germline V gene.

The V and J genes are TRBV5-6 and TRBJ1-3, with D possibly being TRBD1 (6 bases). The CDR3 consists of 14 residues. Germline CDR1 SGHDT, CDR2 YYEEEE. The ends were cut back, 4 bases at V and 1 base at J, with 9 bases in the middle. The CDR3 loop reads CASSHRVSGNTIYF. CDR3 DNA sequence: TGTGCCAGCAGCCACAGGGTATCTGGAAACACCATATATTTT. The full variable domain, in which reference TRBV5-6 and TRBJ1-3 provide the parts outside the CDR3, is DAGVTQSPTHLIKTRGQQVTLRCSPKSGHDTVSWYQQALGQGPQFIFQYYEEEERQRGNFPDRFSGHQFPNYSSELNVNALLLGDSALYLCASSHRVSGNTIYFGEGSWLTVV.

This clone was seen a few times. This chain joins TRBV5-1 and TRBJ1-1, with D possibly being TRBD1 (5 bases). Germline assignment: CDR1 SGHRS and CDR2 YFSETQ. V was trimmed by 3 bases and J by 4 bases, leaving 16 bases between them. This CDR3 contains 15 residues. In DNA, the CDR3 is TGCGCCAGCAGCTCAGGGACTTTCACGACCACTGAAGCTTTCTTT. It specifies CASSSGTFTTTEAFF.

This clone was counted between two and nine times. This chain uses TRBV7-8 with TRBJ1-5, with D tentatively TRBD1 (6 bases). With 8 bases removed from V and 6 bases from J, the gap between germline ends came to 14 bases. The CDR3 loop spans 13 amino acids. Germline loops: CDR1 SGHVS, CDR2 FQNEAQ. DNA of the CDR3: TGTGCCAGCCACATAGGGGGATCTCAGCCCCAGCATTTT. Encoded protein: CASHIGGSQPQHF.

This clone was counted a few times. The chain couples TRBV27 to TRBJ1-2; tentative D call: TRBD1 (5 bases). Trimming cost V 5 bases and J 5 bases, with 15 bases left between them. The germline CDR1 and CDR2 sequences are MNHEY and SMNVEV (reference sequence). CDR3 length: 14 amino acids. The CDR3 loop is CASSLRGSWYGYTF. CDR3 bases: TGTGCCAGCAGTCTACGGGGGAGTTGGTATGGCTACACCTTC.

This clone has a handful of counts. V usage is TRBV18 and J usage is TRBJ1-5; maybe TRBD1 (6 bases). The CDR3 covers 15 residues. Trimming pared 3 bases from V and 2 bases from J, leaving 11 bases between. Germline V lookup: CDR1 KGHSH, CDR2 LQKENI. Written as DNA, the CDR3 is TGTGCCAGCTCACCTAACAGGGAGCGCAATCAGCCCCAGCATTTT. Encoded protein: CASSPNRERNQPQHF.

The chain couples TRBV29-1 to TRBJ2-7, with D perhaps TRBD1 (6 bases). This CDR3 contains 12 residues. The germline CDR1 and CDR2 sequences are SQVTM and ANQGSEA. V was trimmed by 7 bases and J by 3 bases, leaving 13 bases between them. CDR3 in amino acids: CSAAARGYEQYF. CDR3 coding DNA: TGCAGCGCCGCCGCCAGGGGCTACGAGCAGTACTTC.

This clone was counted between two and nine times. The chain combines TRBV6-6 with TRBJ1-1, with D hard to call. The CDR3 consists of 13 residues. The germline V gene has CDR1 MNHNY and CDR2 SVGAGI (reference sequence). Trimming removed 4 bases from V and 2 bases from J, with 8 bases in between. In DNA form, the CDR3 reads TGTGCCAGCAGTTCTCAGGTAAACACTGAAGCTTTCTTT. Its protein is CASSSQVNTEAFF.

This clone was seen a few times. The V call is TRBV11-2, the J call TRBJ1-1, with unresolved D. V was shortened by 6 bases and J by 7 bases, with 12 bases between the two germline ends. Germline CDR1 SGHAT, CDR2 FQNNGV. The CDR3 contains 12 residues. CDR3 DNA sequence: TGTGCCAGCAGACGGGGAATCCTTGAAGCTTTCTTT. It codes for CASRRGILEAFF. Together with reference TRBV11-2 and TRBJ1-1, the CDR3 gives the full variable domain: EAGVAQSPRYKIIEKRQSVAFWCNPISGHATLYWYQQILGQGPKLLIQFQNNGVVDDSQLPKDRFSAERLKGVDSTLKIQPAKLEDSAVYLCASRRGILEAFFGQGTRLTVV.

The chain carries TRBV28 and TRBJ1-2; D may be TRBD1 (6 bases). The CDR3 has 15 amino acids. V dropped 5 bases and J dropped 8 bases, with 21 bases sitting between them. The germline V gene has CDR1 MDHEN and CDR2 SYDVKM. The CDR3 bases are TGTGCCAGCAGTCTGAACAGGGTTAGGGCTTCGGGCTACACCTTC. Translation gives CASSLNRVRASGYTF.

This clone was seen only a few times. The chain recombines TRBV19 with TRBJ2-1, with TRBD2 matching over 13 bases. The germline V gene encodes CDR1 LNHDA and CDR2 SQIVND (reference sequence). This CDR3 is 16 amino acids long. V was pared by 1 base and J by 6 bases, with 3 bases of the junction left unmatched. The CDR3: CASSIGRTSGSNEQFF. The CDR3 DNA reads TGTGCCAGTAGTATAGGCCGGACTAGCGGGAGCAATGAGCAGTTCTTC.

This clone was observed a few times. CDR3 bases: TGTGCCAGCAGCCAATCCAAGGCAGGGAATCTAAACTATGGCTACACCTTC. Translating it yields CASSQSKAGNLNYGYTF. The chain has TRBV4-2 and TRBJ1-2, with a tentative D call TRBD1 (5 bases). The CDR3 runs 17 residues. V dropped 2 bases and J dropped 2 bases, with 18 bases sitting between them. CDR1 and CDR2 (germline): LGHNA, YNFKEQ.